Presented here are 9 T cell receptor beta chains from one specimen sequenced in a study of a mutant IDH1 vaccine in newly diagnosed glioma. Their recognized antigens are unknown. Measured with immunoSEQ multiplex PCR; TCRdb has only the in-frame clones, and not every one. The data contain 55,000 to 65,000 clones, 80% of them singletons. As for time point: week 11, during vaccination. Topical imiquimod was applied with each vaccine dose, which held 300 ug of mutant IDH1 20-mer peptide. The sample in question was PBMCs, obtained from a glioma patient whose treatment included an IDH1 peptide vaccine. These TCRs come from a man in his fifties or sixties with glioma.

This clone was seen a handful of times. The rearrangement links TRBV29-1 to TRBJ1-5, with D possibly being TRBD1 (6 bases). V was trimmed by 4 bases and J by 2 bases, leaving 9 bases between them. The CDR3 covers 13 residues. Per the germline V gene, CDR1 is SQVTM and CDR2 is ANQGSEA. CDR3 residues: CSVARTGNQPQHF. The CDR3 coding sequence is TGCAGCGTTGCTCGGACAGGCAATCAGCCCCAGCATTTT.

The table lists this clone with a few counts. The V and J genes are TRBV11-2 and TRBJ2-3; 9 nucleotides line up with TRBD2. The junction had 3 bases not matched to a gene; V was cut back by 2 bases and J by 3 bases. The V gene's germline CDR1 is SGHAT and CDR2 FQNNGV. CDR3 length: 15 amino acids. The CDR3 DNA follows: TGTGCCAGCAGCTTACTTGCGGGAGGGACAGATACGCAGTATTTT. This gives the protein CASSLLAGGTDTQYF.

The chain combines TRBV2 with TRBJ1-3; no clear D. V was cut by 5 bases and J by 2 bases, with 13 bases left in between. Germline lookup yields CDR1 SNHLY and CDR2 FYNNEI. The CDR3 sequence is 15 residues long. The CDR3 nucleotides read TGTGCCAGCAGTACGGACGGTCTAGCTGGAAACACCATATATTTT. It is translated as CASSTDGLAGNTIYF.

The chain employs TRBV7-8 and TRBJ1-5; D ambiguous. V shed 1 base and J shed 4 bases, with 8 bases lying between them. The CDR3 runs to 14 residues. CDR1 and CDR2 from the germline V gene are SGHVS and FQNEAQ. The CDR3 reads CASSLVSSNQPQHF. The CDR3, as DNA: TGTGCCAGCAGCTTAGTGTCCAGTAATCAGCCCCAGCATTTT.

The chain couples TRBV18 to TRBJ1-1; D gene unclear. V was shortened by 6 bases and J by 3 bases, with 11 bases between the two germline ends. The CDR3 runs to 13 residues. Germline assignment: CDR1 KGHSH and CDR2 LQKENI. The CDR3: CASSTSLDTEAFF. The CDR3 DNA reads as TGTGCCAGCTCGACGAGTTTGGACACTGAAGCTTTCTTT.

In its sample, this clone was seen once. The chain employs TRBV7-3 and TRBJ2-5; D remains unclear. In germline, CDR1 is SGHTA, CDR2 FQGTGA. This CDR3 spans 13 amino acids. V was shortened by 6 bases and J by 1 base, with 9 bases between the two germline ends. The CDR3 DNA reads as TGTGCCAGCAGTCGCCGCAGCCAAGAGACCCAGTACTTC. Amino acids: CASSRRSQETQYF.

This chain links TRBV5-6 with TRBJ2-7, with D perhaps being TRBD1 or TRBD2 (5 bases each). The CDR3 runs to 13 residues. Germline V gives CDR1 SGHDT, CDR2 YYEEEE. Between the trimmed V and J ends, which lost 5 bases and 2 bases, there was a span of 11 bases. This chain's CDR3 is CASSRDGPYEQYF. The CDR3, as DNA: TGTGCCAGCAGTCGGGACGGGCCCTACGAGCAGTACTTC.

For the CDR3, the DNA is TGTGCCAGCAGCTTAGAGGGGGCGCGGCCTGAAGCTTTCTTT. Residues: CASSLEGARPEAFF. The chain joins TRBV7-9 to TRBJ1-1; 7 nucleotides match TRBD1. With 1 base clipped from V and 6 bases from J, the junction kept 5 bases outside the gene matches. The germline gives CDR1 SEHNR, CDR2 FQNEAQ (reference sequence). CDR3 length equals 14 residues.

The V and J genes are TRBV6-1 and TRBJ1-6; D remains unclear. Germline CDR1 reads MNHNS; CDR2 reads SASEGT. The CDR3 consists of 17 residues. V was trimmed by 1 base and J by 0 bases, leaving 10 bases between them. CDR3 sequence: CASSEVRPSSYNSPLHF. In nucleotides, the CDR3 is TGTGCCAGCAGTGAAGTCCGGCCGAGCTCCTATAATTCACCCCTCCACTTT.